Below, 25 T cell receptor beta chains from the same sample are listed, as sequenced in a study of shared clonotypes between healthy human individuals. Profiled with immunoSEQ multiplex PCR; TCRdb holds only in-frame clones, not every one. The repertoire includes 2 million to 3 million clones, around 90% of them detected once, and over 0.12% sits in the top ten. Sequencing used naive CD4+ T cells sorted from blood. As for subset: CD45RA+ positively selected. Every receptor here comes from a man aged 18-30 years in good health.

As for this clone: This same CDR3 is encoded by further DNA sequences in the sample. The V gene is TRBV30, the J gene TRBJ1-2; D is uncertain. The V gene's germline CDR1 is GTSNPN and CDR2 SVGIG (reference sequence). The ends were cut back, 3 bases at V and 4 bases at J, with 9 bases in the middle. The CDR3 runs 12 residues. For the CDR3, the DNA is TGTGCCTGGAGCGTATCGGGCTATGGCTACACCTTC. It specifies CAWSVSGYGYTF.

The V and J genes are TRBV28 and TRBJ1-2; no definite D call. Germline-derived CDR1 and CDR2 are MDHEN and SYDVKM. The CDR3 contains 12 residues. The V end was cut by 3 bases, the J end by 3 bases, with 5 bases between. The CDR3 DNA reads TGTGCCAGCAGTTTTTCGTACTATGGCTACACCTTC. Translated: CASSFSYYGYTF.

The V gene is TRBV7-2, the J gene TRBJ1-3, with D tentatively TRBD1 (6 bases). V lost 5 bases and J 4 bases, leaving 15 bases between the germline ends. The CDR3 extends over 15 amino acids. CDR1 is SGHTA, CDR2 FQGNSA, per germline. The DNA for the CDR3 is TGTGCCAGCAGCAAAGGGGGGGGAGAGGGAAACACCATATATTTT. It encodes CASSKGGGEGNTIYF.

As DNA, the CDR3 is TGTGCCAGCAGCTTACATCAGGGGTCTGAAGCTTTCTTT. Translating gives CASSLHQGSEAFF. The chain links TRBV7-3 to TRBJ1-1; weak D call: TRBD1 (6 bases). The CDR3 length is 13 residues. The V end was cut by 2 bases, the J end by 6 bases, with 10 bases between. CDR1 SGHTA and CDR2 FQGTGA come from the germline V gene.

This chain links TRBV7-2 with TRBJ1-2; tentative D call: TRBD1 (6 bases). Germline lookup yields CDR1 SGHTA and CDR2 FQGNSA. The CDR3 totals 14 residues. With 1 base removed from V and 4 bases from J, the gap between germline ends came to 10 bases. The CDR3 nucleotides read TGTGCCAGCAGCTTAGGGACAGTCCCCTATGGCTACACCTTC. This encodes CASSLGTVPYGYTF. Complete variable domain (other parts from reference TRBV7-2 and TRBJ1-2): GAGVSQSPSNKVTEKGKDVELRCDPISGHTALYWYRQSLGQGLEFLIYFQGNSAPDKSGLPSDRFSAERTGGSVSTLTIQRTQQEDSAVYLCASSLGTVPYGYTFGSGTRLTVV.

This chain uses TRBV5-4 with TRBJ2-3; a weak D match, TRBD1 (8 bases). This CDR3 is 16 amino acids long. Trimming took off 3 bases at V and 3 bases at J, with 17 bases between the two ends. Germline CDR1 SGHNT, CDR2 YYREEE (reference sequence). This CDR3 is CASSSKRGQVTDTQYF. CDR3 DNA: TGTGCCAGCAGCTCAAAGCGGGGACAGGTGACAGATACGCAGTATTTT.

Notes on this clone: Other DNA sequences in the same sample also yield this CDR3. V gene TRBV6-5 combines with J gene TRBJ2-5, with a weak D call TRBD2 (6 bases). The V gene's germline CDR1 is MNHEY and CDR2 SVGAGI. CDR3 length equals 16 residues. Trimming shortened V by 0 bases and J by 4 bases, and 15 bases separated the two germline ends. CDR3 loop: CASSYSGTGVGETQYF. CDR3 sequence (DNA): TGTGCCAGCAGTTACTCTGGAACGGGAGTAGGAGAGACCCAGTACTTC.

The gene calls are TRBV7-2 and TRBJ1-2, with TRBD1 identical over 8 bases. From germline, CDR1 is SGHTA and CDR2 FQGNSA. Trimming cost V 5 bases and J 4 bases; bases outside gene matches: 6. This CDR3 is built from 14 residues. The CDR3: CASSTDRGGYGYTF. The CDR3 DNA follows: TGTGCCAGCAGCACAGACAGGGGTGGCTATGGCTACACCTTC.

The genes are TRBV2 and TRBJ1-5; 7 nucleotides align to TRBD1. Germline CDR1 reads SNHLY; CDR2 reads FYNNEI. The J segment lost 4 bases and the V segment lost 3 bases, leaving 9 bases of the junction unmatched. The CDR3 spans 16 residues. CDR3 bases: TGTGCCAGCAGTGACTTCTCAGGGGGGAAAAATCAGCCCCAGCATTTT. This encodes CASSDFSGGKNQPQHF.

The V call is TRBV10-3, the J call TRBJ2-3; TRBD2 aligns across 7 bases. J gave up 4 bases and V 0 bases, and 10 bases lay outside the gene matches. Germline-derived CDR1 and CDR2 are ENHRY and SYGVKD. This CDR3 is 17 amino acids long. CDR3 loop: CAISESISVRGADTQYF. CDR3 DNA sequence: TGTGCCATCAGTGAGTCGATCTCGGTTCGGGGGGCAGATACGCAGTATTTT.

The chain couples TRBV11-2 to TRBJ1-1; TRBD1 matches at 10 bases. With V trimmed by 5 bases and J by 8 bases, 17 bases remained unmatched. CDR3 size: 17 residues. CDR1 is SGHAT and CDR2 is FQNNGV in the germline V gene. The CDR3 DNA sequence: TGTGCCAGCAGCCTGCCGGGAGGTGACAGGGGGCTTCGAGAAGCTTTCTTT. It yields the protein CASSLPGGDRGLREAFF.

V and J are TRBV6-6 and TRBJ2-7, with a weak D call TRBD1 (5 bases). Germline-derived CDR1 and CDR2 are MNHNY and SVGAGI (reference sequence). Trimming cost V 6 bases and J 3 bases, with 6 bases left between them. The CDR3 sequence is 11 residues long. The CDR3 reads CASRTDYEQYF. The CDR3 region has the DNA TGTGCCAGCAGGACAGACTACGAGCAGTACTTC.

Only one count was recorded for this clone. The chain is built from TRBV5-6 and TRBJ2-7, with 8 bases matching TRBD2. Trimming took 1 base from V and 5 from J; bases not matched to a gene: 5. Looked up from germline, CDR1 is SGHDT and CDR2 is YYEEEE. CDR3 length: 14 amino acids. CDR3 DNA: TGTGCCAGCAGCTTGACGGGAGGGCCCCACGAGCAGTACTTC. This encodes CASSLTGGPHEQYF.

The rearrangement uses TRBV19 and TRBJ1-5; 9 bases agree with TRBD1. Germline CDR1 LNHDA, CDR2 SQIVND (reference sequence). The CDR3 length is 15 residues. The trim removed 6 bases at V and 4 bases at J, leaving 7 bases unmatched. DNA for the CDR3: TGTGCCAGTAGACCACAGGGGGCCGGGAATCAGCCCCAGCATTTT. Protein sequence: CASRPQGAGNQPQHF.

The chain employs TRBV25-1 and TRBJ2-7, with TRBD2 identical over 10 bases. Germline trimming cut 5 bases from V and 1 base from J; bases unmatched to any gene: 2. Germline V gene data show CDR1 as MGHDK and CDR2 as SYGVNS. The CDR3 covers 14 residues. The CDR3 spells CASSSLAGSYEQYF. DNA of the CDR3: TGTGCCAGCAGTTCACTAGCGGGGTCCTACGAGCAGTACTTC.

Concerning this clone itself: It is likely a read error, because the conserved phenylalanine at the end of the CDR3 is missing. It is unclear where the CDR3 begins or ends on the DNA, so no DNA is shown, and the CDR3 is as TCRdb lists it. The rearrangement joins TRBV6-1 to TRBJ2-3; the table's D call, TRBD2, has no DNA check behind it. Ends included, the CDR3 has 11 residues. Per germline, CDR1 MNHNS and CDR2 SASEGT. This CDR3 is CATQLLQLATR.

This clone was seen just once. This CDR3 is also generated by other DNA sequences in the sample. V usage is TRBV7-2 and J usage is TRBJ2-7; TRBD1 agrees at 10 bases. With 4 bases clipped from V and 4 bases from J, the junction kept 4 bases outside the gene matches. Germline lookup yields CDR1 SGHTA and CDR2 FQGNSA. This CDR3 is 14 amino acids long. The CDR3 DNA is TGTGCCAGCAGCTGGGACAGGGGACCTTACGAGCAGTACTTC. The encoded protein is CASSWDRGPYEQYF. Looking up the rest from reference TRBV7-2 and TRBJ2-7 gives the full variable domain: GAGVSQSPSNKVTEKGKDVELRCDPISGHTALYWYRQSLGQGLEFLIYFQGNSAPDKSGLPSDRFSAERTGGSVSTLTIQRTQQEDSAVYLCASSWDRGPYEQYFGPGTRLTVT.

This chain joins TRBV10-3 and TRBJ1-1; D unresolved. The CDR3 length is 13 residues. V lost 2 bases and J 4 bases, leaving 8 bases between the germline ends. Per germline, CDR1 ENHRY and CDR2 SYGVKD. The CDR3 loop reads CAISEGGTTEAFF. For the CDR3, the DNA is TGTGCCATCAGTGAGGGTGGAACCACTGAAGCTTTCTTT.

The chain links TRBV10-1 to TRBJ2-3, with D maybe TRBD2 (5 bases). Germline V lookup: CDR1 WNHNN, CDR2 SYGVQD (reference sequence). V gave up 3 bases and J gave up 1 base, with 5 bases separating them. This CDR3 region has 13 residues. The CDR3: CASSEAGTDTQYF. The CDR3, as DNA: TGCGCCAGCAGTGAAGCGGGCACAGATACGCAGTATTTT.

The chain uses TRBV11-3 and TRBJ1-6; D is uncertain. This CDR3 region has 13 residues. V was trimmed by 5 bases and J by 6 bases, leaving 8 bases between them. Germline V lookup: CDR1 SGHNT, CDR2 YENEEA. Here the CDR3 reads CASSTSSNSPLHF. The CDR3 DNA reads TGTGCCAGCAGCACCTCATCTAATTCACCCCTCCACTTT.

This clone was recorded a few times. This chain connects TRBV7-9 to TRBJ1-6; D is undetermined. In germline, CDR1 is SEHNR, CDR2 FQNEAQ (reference sequence). The CDR3 sequence is 13 residues long. Trimming removed 2 bases at V and 7 bases at J, with 6 bases between. CDR3 coding DNA: TGTGCCAGCAGCTTACGAGAGAATTCACCCCTCCACTTT. Protein: CASSLRENSPLHF.

This chain joins TRBV6-1 and TRBJ1-1; D may be TRBD1 (5 bases). Germline CDR1 reads MNHNS; CDR2 reads SASEGT. Trimming stripped 5 bases from V and 5 bases from J, with 15 bases between. The CDR3 runs 14 residues. Here the CDR3 DNA reads TGTGCCAGCAGTTTACAGGAAAGGGCGACTGAAGCTTTCTTT. Translation: CASSLQERATEAFF.

The V call is TRBV6-5, the J call TRBJ2-2, with TRBD2 matching 7 bases. Germline V gives CDR1 MNHEY, CDR2 SVGAGI. V lost 2 bases and J lost 6; bases outside the gene matches: 9. The CDR3 has 16 residues. The CDR3 DNA follows: TGTGCCAGCAGTTACACGGGGGGATCATGGGCCGGGGAGCTGTTTTTT. This gives the protein CASSYTGGSWAGELFF.

The rearrangement links TRBV29-1 to TRBJ2-3, with D perhaps TRBD1 (5 bases). Germline V gives CDR1 SQVTM, CDR2 ANQGSEA. Trimming took 3 bases from V and 0 from J, leaving 7 bases between them. This CDR3 region has 13 residues. The CDR3 nucleotides are TGCAGCGTTGATGGGGCTAGCACAGATACGCAGTATTTT. It translates to CSVDGASTDTQYF.

This clone has a single count. V gene TRBV7-2 combines with J gene TRBJ1-5; D is possibly TRBD1 (6 bases). The CDR3 is 16 residues long. Per the germline V gene, CDR1 is SGHTA and CDR2 is FQGNSA. V was cut by 2 bases and J by 1 base, with 12 bases left in between. CDR3: CASSLLQGYSNQPQHF. In DNA, the CDR3 is TGTGCCAGCAGCTTACTCCAGGGGTACAGCAATCAGCCCCAGCATTTT. Full variable domain (rest looked up from reference TRBV7-2 and TRBJ1-5): GAGVSQSPSNKVTEKGKDVELRCDPISGHTALYWYRQSLGQGLEFLIYFQGNSAPDKSGLPSDRFSAERTGGSVSTLTIQRTQQEDSAVYLCASSLLQGYSNQPQHFGDGTRLSIL.